Presented here are 24 T cell receptor beta chains from one specimen sequenced in a study of T cell responses to AZD1222 COVID-19 vaccine. Measured with immunoSEQ multiplex PCR; TCRdb has only the in-frame clones, and not every one. The sample consists of 100,000 to 150,000 clones, around 90% of them appearing once. Specimen: peripheral blood, collected on day 0 of MenACWY control vaccination. Every receptor here comes from an adult in good health.

The CDR3 protein is CASSQDPHPGPTYEQYF. In DNA, the CDR3 is TGTGCCAGCAGCCAAGATCCCCACCCGGGACCTACCTACGAGCAGTACTTC. The chain has TRBV3-1 (or the pseudogene TRBV3-2) and TRBJ2-7, with D possibly being TRBD1 or TRBD2 (5 bases each). The CDR3 is made up of 17 amino acids. CDR1 and CDR2 (germline): LGHDT, YNNKEL (reference sequence). V lost 0 bases and J lost 2, with 17 bases in between.

V gene TRBV15 combines with J gene TRBJ2-2; 8 bases line up with TRBD1. Per the germline V gene, CDR1 is LNHNV and CDR2 is YYDKDF (reference sequence). The CDR3 is 15 residues long. Trimming removed 2 bases from V and 7 bases from J; junction bases left unmatched: 6. The CDR3 spells CATSRNDRGGGELFF. Written as DNA, the CDR3 is TGTGCCACCAGCAGAAACGACAGGGGCGGCGGGGAGCTGTTTTTT.

This chain links TRBV6-4 with TRBJ1-6; D perhaps matches TRBD1 (6 bases). Trimming stripped 5 bases from V and 7 bases from J, with 15 bases between. The CDR3 covers 15 residues. Germline CDR1 MRHNA, CDR2 SNTAGT. CDR3 in amino acids: CASSPKAGENSPLHF. CDR3 bases: TGTGCCAGCAGTCCGAAAGCAGGGGAAAATTCACCCCTCCACTTT.

A single count supports this clone. The V and J genes are TRBV5-1 and TRBJ1-1; D remains unclear. This CDR3 contains 14 residues. With 1 base removed from V and 2 bases from J, the gap between germline ends came to 9 bases. Per germline, CDR1 SGHRS and CDR2 YFSETQ. CDR3 nucleotide sequence: TGCGCCAGCAGCTTGCAGCCTAGTAACACTGAAGCTTTCTTT. Protein sequence: CASSLQPSNTEAFF.

This clone was seen a single time. The J gene is TRBJ1-2, the V gene TRBV30, with TRBD1 identical over 9 bases. Germline loops: CDR1 GTSNPN, CDR2 SVGIG (reference sequence). This CDR3 has 15 residues. V was clipped by 3 bases and J by 7 bases; unmatched bases: 12. The DNA for the CDR3 is TGTGCCTGGAGCCCCAAGACAGGGGGAGGTGGTGGCTACACCTTC. This gives the protein CAWSPKTGGGGGYTF.

The chain couples TRBV15 to TRBJ2-5; 7 bases line up with TRBD1. The germline gives CDR1 LNHNV, CDR2 YYDKDF (reference sequence). The junction had 17 bases not matched to a gene; V was cut back by 2 bases and J by 5 bases. The CDR3 has 18 residues. Here the CDR3 reads CATSRFPPRDSPMETQYF. Written as DNA, the CDR3 is TGTGCCACCAGCAGATTTCCCCCGAGGGACAGCCCAATGGAGACCCAGTACTTC.

The rearrangement uses TRBV3-1 (or the pseudogene TRBV3-2) and TRBJ2-2; D gene uncertain. In germline, CDR1 is LGHDT, CDR2 YNNKEL (reference sequence). V lost 0 bases, J lost 0 bases, and 2 bases lay in between. The CDR3 has 14 amino acids. The CDR3 coding sequence is TGTGCCAGCAGCCAAGAGACGAACACCGGGGAGCTGTTTTTT. Translating it yields CASSQETNTGELFF.

The chain carries TRBV4-1 and TRBJ1-4, with 8 bases matching TRBD1. After removal of 1 base from V and 2 bases from J, the junction contained 9 bases not matched to a gene. The CDR3 totals 18 residues. Germline V CDR1 and CDR2: MGHRA, YSYEKL. The CDR3 is CASSQGGRGRGTNEKLFF. The CDR3 DNA sequence: TGCGCCAGCAGCCAAGGGGGCAGGGGGCGCGGGACTAATGAAAAACTGTTTTTT.

This chain links TRBV16 with TRBJ1-1; D is uncertain. The CDR3 totals 13 residues. Trimming took 4 bases from V and 6 from J, leaving 12 bases between them. The germline gives CDR1 KGHSY, CDR2 FQNENV. As DNA, the CDR3 is TGTGCCAGCAGCCTTATTCTCGGAGCTGAAGCTTTCTTT. It translates to CASSLILGAEAFF.

V is TRBV28 and J is TRBJ2-3; 9 bases are a match to TRBD2. V gave up 3 bases and J gave up 4 bases; unmatched junction bases: 8. The CDR3 consists of 16 residues. Germline-derived CDR1 and CDR2 are MDHEN and SYDVKM. This chain's CDR3 is CASSFAGGRAPDTQYF. The CDR3 bases are TGTGCCAGCAGTTTTGCTGGCGGGAGGGCCCCAGATACGCAGTATTTT.

V usage is TRBV6-2 or TRBV6-3 and J usage is TRBJ2-1; TRBD1 matches 8 bases. With 5 bases clipped from V and 3 bases from J, the junction kept 9 bases outside the gene matches. Germline CDR1 is MNHEY and CDR2 is SVGEGT. This CDR3 region has 16 residues. The CDR3 coding sequence is TGTGCCAGCAGTGGAGTCCAGGGGGCGGTCTACAATGAGCAGTTCTTC. It encodes CASSGVQGAVYNEQFF.

This clone was seen only once. The rearrangement joins TRBV30 to TRBJ2-3; TRBD2 might be the D (6 bases). V lost 2 bases to trimming and J lost 4 bases, with 13 bases between them. Germline assignment: CDR1 GTSNPN and CDR2 SVGIG (reference sequence). The CDR3 covers 14 residues. Here the CDR3 reads CAWSSTGVSDTQYF. CDR3 nucleotides: TGTGCCTGGAGTTCGACGGGAGTGTCAGATACGCAGTATTTT.

The genes are TRBV5-4 and TRBJ1-6, with unresolved D. The V end was cut by 3 bases, the J end by 0 bases, with 13 bases between. In germline, CDR1 is SGHNT, CDR2 YYREEE (reference sequence). The length of the CDR3 is 17 residues. CDR3 nucleotide sequence: TGTGCCAGCAGCTCCGGCATCGGAAACTCCTATAATTCACCCCTCCACTTT. Encoded protein: CASSSGIGNSYNSPLHF.

This rearrangement joins TRBV5-1 to TRBJ1-3; D might be TRBD1 (6 bases). This CDR3 has 15 amino acids. Germline-derived CDR1 and CDR2 are SGHRS and YFSETQ. The ends were cut back, 6 bases at V and 0 bases at J, with 13 bases in the middle. The CDR3: CASKEGTSSGNTIYF. CDR3 nucleotides: TGCGCCAGCAAGGAGGGGACAAGCTCTGGAAACACCATATATTTT. The entire variable domain, with the rest obtained from reference TRBV5-1 and TRBJ1-3, is as follows: KAGVTQTPRYLIKTRGQQVTLSCSPISGHRSVSWYQQTPGQGLQFLFEYFSETQRNKGNFPGRFSGRQFSNSRSEMNVSTLELGDSALYLCASKEGTSSGNTIYFGEGSWLTVV.

The J gene is TRBJ2-7, the V gene TRBV13; 7 nucleotides align to TRBD1. The V segment lost 7 bases and the J segment 5 bases; nucleotides outside the gene matches: 8. CDR1 PRHDT and CDR2 FYEKMQ come from the germline V gene (reference sequence). The length of the CDR3 is 13 residues. The CDR3 sequence: CASTDRAFNEQYF. The DNA of the CDR3 is TGTGCCAGCACCGACAGGGCGTTTAACGAGCAGTACTTC.

The chain employs TRBV30 and TRBJ1-4; D possibly corresponds to TRBD1 (5 bases). Germline CDR1 GTSNPN, CDR2 SVGIG (reference sequence). CDR3 size: 15 residues. The V end was cut by 0 bases, the J end by 3 bases, with 11 bases between. The CDR3 sequence is CAWSVGGLSNEKLFF. The CDR3 DNA follows: TGTGCCTGGAGTGTTGGGGGTTTGTCTAATGAAAAACTGTTTTTT.

This rearrangement joins TRBV27 to TRBJ2-3; 11 bases align to TRBD2. Germline lookup yields CDR1 MNHEY and CDR2 SMNVEV (reference sequence). After removal of 4 bases from V and 0 bases from J, the junction contained 3 bases not matched to a gene. This CDR3 region has 16 residues. The CDR3 sequence: CASSSGTSGSTDTQYF. The CDR3 bases are TGTGCCAGCAGTTCAGGGACTAGCGGTAGCACAGATACGCAGTATTTT.

A few counts support this clone. This chain links TRBV27 with TRBJ1-5; no definite D call. CDR1 is MNHEY and CDR2 is SMNVEV in the germline V gene (reference sequence). Trimming cost V 6 bases and J 2 bases, with 14 bases left between them. The CDR3 has 15 amino acids. CDR3 amino acids: CASRVGPGGNQPQHF. In DNA form, the CDR3 reads TGTGCCAGCAGGGTAGGCCCCGGGGGCAATCAGCCCCAGCATTTT.

This clone was recorded only once. The V gene is TRBV19, the J gene TRBJ1-1; perhaps TRBD1 as D (6 bases). The CDR3 has 14 residues. V lost 3 bases and J 0 bases, leaving 8 bases between the germline ends. Germline V CDR1 and CDR2: LNHDA, SQIVND (reference sequence). The CDR3 region is CASSIQGMNTEAFF. DNA for the CDR3: TGTGCCAGTAGTATTCAGGGGATGAACACTGAAGCTTTCTTT.

Written as DNA, the CDR3 is TGTGCCAGCAGGAACAGGCCTAGCTCCTACAATGAGCAGTTCTTC. It translates to CASRNRPSSYNEQFF. The V call is TRBV5-6, the J call TRBJ2-1; possible D gene TRBD1, 5 bases. CDR3 size: 15 residues. The V and J ends lost 5 bases and 0 bases respectively, with 12 bases between them. CDR1 is SGHDT, CDR2 YYEEEE, per germline.

The V gene is TRBV5-8, the J gene TRBJ2-7, with TRBD1 matching 8 bases. The CDR3 runs to 18 residues. The germline V gene encodes CDR1 SGHTS and CDR2 YDEGEE. Trimming removed 1 base from V and 0 bases from J; junction bases left unmatched: 12. The CDR3 region has the DNA TGTGCCAGCAGCTTGAGGACAGGGATTCCCTTAAGCTCCTACGAGCAGTACGTC. Translating gives CASSLRTGIPLSSYEQYV.

The chain has TRBV20-1 and TRBJ1-6, with 12 nucleotides matching TRBD1. The germline gives CDR1 DFQATT, CDR2 SNEGSKA (reference sequence). The CDR3 loop spans 14 amino acids. V lost 3 bases to trimming and J lost 9 bases; unmatched junction nucleotides: 3. CDR3 sequence reads: CSASRGQGASPLHF. The DNA for the CDR3 is TGCAGTGCTAGTAGGGGACAGGGGGCTTCACCCCTCCACTTT.

The CDR3 DNA reads TGTGCCAGCAGTTTAGCCCCCCTTGCGGAAAAACTGTTTTTT. Its translation: CASSLAPLAEKLFF. V is TRBV28 and J is TRBJ1-4; no clear D. CDR1 is MDHEN and CDR2 is SYDVKM in the germline V gene. V was shortened by 2 bases and J by 8 bases, with 12 bases between the two germline ends. The CDR3 totals 14 residues.

The chain combines TRBV6-5 with TRBJ1-5, with D tentatively TRBD1 (5 bases). Trimming removed 5 bases from V and 4 bases from J, with 12 bases in between. Germline V gene sequence: CDR1 MNHEY, CDR2 SVGAGI. The CDR3 length is 14 residues. CDR3 sequence reads: CASSPRGYNQPQHF. CDR3 DNA: TGTGCCAGCAGTCCCCGGGGGTATAATCAGCCCCAGCATTTT.